The sequence of this T cell receptor beta chain was determined in a study of blood T cell repertoires in COVID-19. Study background: COVID-19 samples, acute and convalescent, were from the United States, Italy and Spain.

Those enrolled, adults aged roughly 18 to 89 years, came from under 25 US areas. Grouping used clinical history reported by participants in a survey and questionnaire. Trimming took off 6 bases at V and 0 bases at J, with 8 bases between the two ends. Looked up from germline, CDR1 is ENHRY and CDR2 is SYGVKD. The CDR3 has 14 residues. Assay: immunoSEQ multiplex PCR; the TCRdb copy retains only in-frame clones and omits some. Of approximately 260,000 clones listed, 87% are singletons. The V call is TRBV10-3, the J call TRBJ1-4; D unresolved. This TCR came from a woman in her twenties or thirties with acute COVID-19. Source material: PBMCs or T cells enriched from blood (not recorded which). In nucleotides, the CDR3 is TGTGCCATCAGCCCCTCCTCAACTAATGAAAAACTGTTTTTT. It encodes CAISPSSTNEKLFF.